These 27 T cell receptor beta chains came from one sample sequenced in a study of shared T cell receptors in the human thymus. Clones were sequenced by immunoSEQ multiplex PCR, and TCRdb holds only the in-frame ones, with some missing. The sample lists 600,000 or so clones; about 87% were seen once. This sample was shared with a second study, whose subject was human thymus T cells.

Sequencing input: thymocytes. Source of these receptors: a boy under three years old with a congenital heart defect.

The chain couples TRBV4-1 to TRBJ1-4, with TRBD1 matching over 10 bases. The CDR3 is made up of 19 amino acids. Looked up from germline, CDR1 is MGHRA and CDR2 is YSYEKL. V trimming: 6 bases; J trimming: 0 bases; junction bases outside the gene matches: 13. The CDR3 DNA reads TGCGCCAGCAGGGCCTCCGGACAGGGGGATCCCGCAACTAATGAAAAACTGTTTTTT. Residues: CASRASGQGDPATNEKLFF.

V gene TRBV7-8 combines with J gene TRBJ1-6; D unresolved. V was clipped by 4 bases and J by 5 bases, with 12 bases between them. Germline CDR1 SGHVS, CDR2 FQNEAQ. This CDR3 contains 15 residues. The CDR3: CASSSRPGDNSPLHF. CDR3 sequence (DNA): TGTGCCAGCAGCTCCCGGCCGGGTGATAATTCACCCCTCCACTTT.

This CDR3 reads CASSLIPRDRGLKLFF. The DNA of the CDR3 is TGTGCCAGCAGTTTAATCCCTAGGGACAGGGGTTTAAAACTGTTTTTT. The chain links TRBV28 to TRBJ1-4; 10 nucleotides agree with TRBD1. The CDR3 length is 16 residues. V shed 2 bases, J shed 10 bases, and the junction held 10 bases outside the gene matches. Germline V gene lookup returns CDR1 MDHEN and CDR2 SYDVKM.

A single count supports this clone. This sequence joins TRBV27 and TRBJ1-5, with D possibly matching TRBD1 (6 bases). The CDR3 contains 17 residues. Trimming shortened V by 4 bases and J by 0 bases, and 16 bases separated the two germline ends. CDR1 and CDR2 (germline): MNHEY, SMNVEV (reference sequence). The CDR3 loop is CASSSYARGDSNQPQHF. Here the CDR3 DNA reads TGTGCCAGCAGTTCCTACGCCAGGGGCGATAGCAATCAGCCCCAGCATTTT.

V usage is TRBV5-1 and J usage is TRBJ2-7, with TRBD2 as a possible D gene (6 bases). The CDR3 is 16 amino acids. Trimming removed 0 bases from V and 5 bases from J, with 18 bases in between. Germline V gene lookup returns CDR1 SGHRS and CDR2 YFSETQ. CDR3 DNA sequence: TGCGCCAGCAGCTTGGCCCTGGGTCCTCGGGGGAACGAGCAGTACTTC. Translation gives CASSLALGPRGNEQYF.

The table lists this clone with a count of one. The CDR3 loop reads CATSRSGDRGYTF. CDR3 coding DNA: TGTGCCACCAGCAGATCAGGGGATCGTGGCTACACCTTC. The rearrangement joins TRBV15 to TRBJ1-2, with a weak D call TRBD1 (6 bases). Germline-derived CDR1 and CDR2 are LNHNV and YYDKDF (reference sequence). With 2 bases removed from V and 7 bases from J, the gap between germline ends came to 11 bases. The CDR3 is 13 amino acids.

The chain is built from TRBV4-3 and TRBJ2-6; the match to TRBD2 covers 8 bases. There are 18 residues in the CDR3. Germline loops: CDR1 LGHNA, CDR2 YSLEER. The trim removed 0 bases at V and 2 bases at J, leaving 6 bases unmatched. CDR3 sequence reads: CASSQELSGGTGANVLTF. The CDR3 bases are TGCGCCAGCAGCCAAGAATTGAGCGGGGGTACTGGGGCCAACGTCCTGACTTTC.

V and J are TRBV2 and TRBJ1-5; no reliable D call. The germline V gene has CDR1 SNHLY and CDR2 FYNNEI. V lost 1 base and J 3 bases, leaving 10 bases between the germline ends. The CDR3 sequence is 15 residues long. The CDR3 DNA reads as TGTGCCAGCAGTGAAGGCAGGCACCTCAATCAGCCCCAGCATTTT. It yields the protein CASSEGRHLNQPQHF.

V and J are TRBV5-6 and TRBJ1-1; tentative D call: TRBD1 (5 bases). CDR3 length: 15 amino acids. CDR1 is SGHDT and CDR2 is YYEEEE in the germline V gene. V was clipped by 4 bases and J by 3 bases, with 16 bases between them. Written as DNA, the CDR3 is TGTGCCAGCAGCGTGGACACCTCCTTTTACACTGAAGCTTTCTTT. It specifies CASSVDTSFYTEAFF.

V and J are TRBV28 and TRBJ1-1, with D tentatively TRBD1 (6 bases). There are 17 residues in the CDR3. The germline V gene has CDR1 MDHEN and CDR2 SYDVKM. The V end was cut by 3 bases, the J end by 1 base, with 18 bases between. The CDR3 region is CASSFPNRDEANTEAFF. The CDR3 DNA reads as TGTGCCAGCAGTTTCCCGAACAGGGATGAGGCGAACACTGAAGCTTTCTTT. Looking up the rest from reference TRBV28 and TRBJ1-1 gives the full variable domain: DVKVTQSSRYLVKRTGEKVFLECVQDMDHENMFWYRQDPGLGLRLIYFSYDVKMKEKGDIPEGYSVSREKKERFSLILESASTNQTSMYLCASSFPNRDEANTEAFFGQGTRLTVV.

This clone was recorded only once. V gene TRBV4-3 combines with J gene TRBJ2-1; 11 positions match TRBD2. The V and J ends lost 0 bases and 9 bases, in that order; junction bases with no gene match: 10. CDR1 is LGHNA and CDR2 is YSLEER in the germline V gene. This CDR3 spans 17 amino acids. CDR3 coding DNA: TGCGCCAGCAGCCAAGATCTCGTACTAGCGGGAGTGAGTGAGCAGTTCTTC. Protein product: CASSQDLVLAGVSEQFF.

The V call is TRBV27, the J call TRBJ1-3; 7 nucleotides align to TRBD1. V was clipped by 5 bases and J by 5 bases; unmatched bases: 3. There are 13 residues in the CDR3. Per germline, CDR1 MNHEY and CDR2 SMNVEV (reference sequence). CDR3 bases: TGTGCCAGCAGTCCAGGGGGGAGAAACACCATATATTTT. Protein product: CASSPGGRNTIYF.

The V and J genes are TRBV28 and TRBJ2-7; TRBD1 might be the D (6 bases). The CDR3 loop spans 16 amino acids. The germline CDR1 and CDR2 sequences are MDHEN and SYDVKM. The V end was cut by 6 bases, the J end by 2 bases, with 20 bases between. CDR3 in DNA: TGTGCCAGCAGCCTTAGCTCACGGGACAAGACCTACGAGCAGTACTTC. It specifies CASSLSSRDKTYEQYF.

The DNA of the CDR3 is TGTGCCATCAGTGTTAAGGGGATTGGGAGCAATCAGCCCCAGCATTTT. It translates to CAISVKGIGSNQPQHF. The chain is built from TRBV10-3 and TRBJ1-5; D possibly corresponds to TRBD1 (5 bases). Trimming pared 4 bases from V and 1 base from J, leaving 14 bases between. The CDR3 consists of 16 residues. Germline CDR1 and CDR2: ENHRY and SYGVKD.

The CDR3 is CAISDTAPTEAFF. The CDR3 bases are TGTGCCATCAGTGACACAGCCCCCACTGAAGCTTTCTTT. The chain joins TRBV10-3 to TRBJ1-1; D uncertain. The CDR3 is 13 amino acids. CDR1 is ENHRY and CDR2 is SYGVKD in the germline V gene. Trimming cost V 3 bases and J 4 bases, with 9 bases left between them.

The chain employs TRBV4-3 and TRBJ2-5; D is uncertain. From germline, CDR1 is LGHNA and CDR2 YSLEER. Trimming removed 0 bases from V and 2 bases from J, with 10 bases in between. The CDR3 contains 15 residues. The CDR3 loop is CASSQDLDKQETQYF. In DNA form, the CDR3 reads TGCGCCAGCAGCCAAGATCTTGACAAACAAGAGACCCAGTACTTC.

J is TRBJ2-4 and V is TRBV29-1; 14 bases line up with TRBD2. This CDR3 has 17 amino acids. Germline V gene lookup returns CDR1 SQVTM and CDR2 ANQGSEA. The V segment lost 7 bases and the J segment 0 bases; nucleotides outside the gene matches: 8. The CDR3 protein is CSALTSGRDLAKNIQYF. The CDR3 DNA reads TGCAGCGCTTTGACTAGCGGGAGGGACTTAGCCAAAAACATTCAGTACTTC.

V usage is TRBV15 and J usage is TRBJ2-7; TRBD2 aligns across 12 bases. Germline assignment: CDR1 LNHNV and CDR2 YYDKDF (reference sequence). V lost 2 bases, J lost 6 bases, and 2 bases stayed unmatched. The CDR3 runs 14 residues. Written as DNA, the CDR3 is TGTGCCACCAGCAGACTAGCGGGAGGGATCGAGCAGTACTTC. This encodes CATSRLAGGIEQYF.

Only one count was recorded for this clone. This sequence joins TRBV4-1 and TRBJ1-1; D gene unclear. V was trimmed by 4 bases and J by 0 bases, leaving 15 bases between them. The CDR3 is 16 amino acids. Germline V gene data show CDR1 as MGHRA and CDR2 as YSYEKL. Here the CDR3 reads CASSPPTRELNTEAFF. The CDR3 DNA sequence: TGCGCCAGCAGCCCTCCCACCCGGGAGTTGAACACTGAAGCTTTCTTT.

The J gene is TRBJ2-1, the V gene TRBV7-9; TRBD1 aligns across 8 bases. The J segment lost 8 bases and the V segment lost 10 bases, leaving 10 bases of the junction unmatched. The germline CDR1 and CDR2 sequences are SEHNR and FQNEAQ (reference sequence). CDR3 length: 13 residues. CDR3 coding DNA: TGTGCCACCCGACAGGGGCGGCGGGATGAGCAGTTCTTC. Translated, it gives CATRQGRRDEQFF.

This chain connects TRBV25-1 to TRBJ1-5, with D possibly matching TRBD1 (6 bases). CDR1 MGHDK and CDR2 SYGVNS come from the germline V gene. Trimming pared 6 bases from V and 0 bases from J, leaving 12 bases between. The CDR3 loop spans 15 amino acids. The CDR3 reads CASSPNRDSNQPQHF. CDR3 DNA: TGTGCCAGCAGCCCGAACAGGGATAGCAATCAGCCCCAGCATTTT.

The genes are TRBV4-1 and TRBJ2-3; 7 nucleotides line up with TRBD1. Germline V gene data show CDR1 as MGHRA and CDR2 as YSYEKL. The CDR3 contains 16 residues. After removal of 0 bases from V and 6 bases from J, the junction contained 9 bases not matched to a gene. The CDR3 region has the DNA TGCGCCAGCAGCCAAGATCGCACAGGGGCGACGGATACGCAGTATTTT. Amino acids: CASSQDRTGATDTQYF.

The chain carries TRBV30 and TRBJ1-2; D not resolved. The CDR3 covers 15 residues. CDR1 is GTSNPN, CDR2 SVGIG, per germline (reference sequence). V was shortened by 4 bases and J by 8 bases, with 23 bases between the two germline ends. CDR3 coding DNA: TGTGCCTGGACAACCAGACCCCAGGAACGTCCGGGCTACACCTTC. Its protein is CAWTTRPQERPGYTF.

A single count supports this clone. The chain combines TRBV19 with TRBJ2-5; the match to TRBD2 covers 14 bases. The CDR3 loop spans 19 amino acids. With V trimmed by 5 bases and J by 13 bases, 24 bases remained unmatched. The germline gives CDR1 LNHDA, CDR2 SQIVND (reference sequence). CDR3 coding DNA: TGTGCCAGTAGTCCTCAGTATCCGACTAGCGGGGGGGAAGCTTTACCCCCGTACTTC. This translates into CASSPQYPTSGGEALPPYF.

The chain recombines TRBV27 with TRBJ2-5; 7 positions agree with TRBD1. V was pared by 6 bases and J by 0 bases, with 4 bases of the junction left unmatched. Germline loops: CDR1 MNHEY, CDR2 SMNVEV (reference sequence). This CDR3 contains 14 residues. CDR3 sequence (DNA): TGTGCCAGCAGAAAAGGGACAGACCAAGAGACCCAGTACTTC. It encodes CASRKGTDQETQYF.

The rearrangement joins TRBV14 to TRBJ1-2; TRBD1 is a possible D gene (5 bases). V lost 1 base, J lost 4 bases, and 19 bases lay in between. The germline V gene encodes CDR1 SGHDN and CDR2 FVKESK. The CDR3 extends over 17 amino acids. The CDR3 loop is CASSQGDSIPPGYGYTF. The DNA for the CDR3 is TGTGCCAGCAGCCAAGGAGACAGTATCCCTCCGGGCTATGGCTACACCTTC.

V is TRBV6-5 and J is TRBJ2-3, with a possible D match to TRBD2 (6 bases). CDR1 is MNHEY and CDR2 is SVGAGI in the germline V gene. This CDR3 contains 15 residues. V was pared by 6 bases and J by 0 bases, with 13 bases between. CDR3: CASRPRDLSTDTQYF. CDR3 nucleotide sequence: TGTGCCAGCAGACCCCGGGACTTAAGCACAGATACGCAGTATTTT.